One sample yielded the 8 T cell receptor beta chains listed below, sequenced in a study of T cell responses to AZD1222 COVID-19 vaccine. Sequenced by immunoSEQ multiplex PCR; TCRdb stores in-frame clones only, minus some. The sample consists of about 130,000 clones, about 88% of them appearing once. The input for sequencing was peripheral blood, taken on day 0 of AZD1222 vaccination. These receptor sequences come from an adult in good health.

DNA for the CDR3: TGTGCCACCAGCAGAGAATACCGGGACACCATCCCCATTAACTATGGCTACACCTTC. Translation: CATSREYRDTIPINYGYTF. The V and J genes are TRBV15 and TRBJ1-2, with a weak D call TRBD1 (6 bases). This CDR3 is 19 amino acids long. V was cut by 0 bases and J by 1 base, with 21 bases left in between. Germline CDR1 is LNHNV and CDR2 is YYDKDF (reference sequence).

The rearrangement links TRBV18 to TRBJ1-4, with 7 bases fitting TRBD1. Germline values: CDR1 KGHSH, CDR2 LQKENI. CDR3 length equals 15 residues. J was trimmed by 5 bases and V by 5 bases; bases with no gene match: 8. The CDR3 DNA is TGTGCCAGCTCAGAATGGGACAGCAAGAATGAAAAACTGTTTTTT. Amino acids: CASSEWDSKNEKLFF.

In nucleotides, the CDR3 is TGTGCCAGCAGTTCGGGACAGGGCCCCAATCAGCCCCAGCATTTT. Its protein is CASSSGQGPNQPQHF. This chain connects TRBV6-9 to TRBJ1-5; 9 nucleotides agree with TRBD1. The germline V gene has CDR1 MNHGY and CDR2 SVAAGI. The junction had 4 bases not matched to a gene; V was cut back by 4 bases and J by 3 bases. There are 15 residues in the CDR3.

With respect to this clone: The sample holds other DNA sequences that translate to the same CDR3. The rearrangement links TRBV9 to TRBJ2-7; D uncertain. Germline CDR1 is SGDLS and CDR2 is YYNGEE. V was trimmed by 0 bases and J by 3 bases, leaving 4 bases between them. The CDR3 is 12 amino acids. The CDR3 DNA reads TGTGCCAGCAGCGTAGACGGCTACGAGCAGTACTTC. This sequence encodes CASSVDGYEQYF.

The chain has TRBV7-9 and TRBJ1-1; D not certain. V gave up 5 bases and J gave up 8 bases, with 12 bases separating them. The length of the CDR3 is 12 residues. Germline CDR1 SEHNR, CDR2 FQNEAQ (reference sequence). CDR3 in amino acids: CASSPPWREAFF. The DNA for the CDR3 is TGTGCCAGCAGCCCCCCATGGAGGGAAGCTTTCTTT.

The rearrangement links TRBV6-5 to TRBJ2-6; no clear D. The V and J ends lost 6 bases and 0 bases respectively, with 6 bases between them. The CDR3 runs to 14 residues. The germline CDR1 and CDR2 sequences are MNHEY and SVGAGI. CDR3 in amino acids: CASRTSSGANVLTF. In nucleotides, the CDR3 is TGTGCCAGCAGAACCAGCTCTGGGGCCAACGTCCTGACTTTC.

V and J are TRBV9 and TRBJ1-4, with D perhaps matching TRBD1 (5 bases). The CDR3 runs 15 residues. V gave up 0 bases and J gave up 4 bases, with 10 bases separating them. CDR1 is SGDLS, CDR2 YYNGEE, per germline. This CDR3 reads CASSVGGSGNEKLFF. In DNA form, the CDR3 reads TGTGCCAGCAGCGTAGGGGGGTCTGGTAATGAAAAACTGTTTTTT.

V gene TRBV6-5 combines with J gene TRBJ1-3; D perhaps matches TRBD1 (6 bases). In germline, CDR1 is MNHEY, CDR2 SVGAGI. The V end was cut by 6 bases, the J end by 0 bases, with 12 bases between. The CDR3 sequence is 15 residues long. The CDR3 DNA reads as TGTGCCAGCAGCAGGGACACATTCTCTGGAAACACCATATATTTT. It specifies CASSRDTFSGNTIYF.